A selection of T cell receptor beta chains follows, all from one sample in a study of blood T cell repertoires in COVID-19. Using immunoSEQ multiplex PCR, the repertoire was profiled, and TCRdb retains in-frame clones only, with some absent. This sample carries about 52,000 clones, around 81% of them seen once, and the ten largest clones take over 20%. Material: peripheral blood. The receptors stem from a woman of 80 years or more with COVID-19, enrolled during active disease. CDR3s include the opening cysteine and the closing phenylalanine or tryptophan. A D gene is named only where the DNA matches it firmly. Expanded clones are given a class, and other clones once, few, many or no size at all.

d_gene	abundance	v_gene	j_gene	CDR3nt	CDR3aa
TRBD2	NA	TRBV4-2	TRBJ2-1	TGTGCCAGCAGCCAAGTGGCTAGCGGGACCTACAATGAGCAGTTCTTC	CASSQVASGTYNEQFF
TRBD1	NA	TRBV25-1	TRBJ1-2	TGTGCCAGCAGTGTAGGGACAGGCTGGCTTGGCTACACCTTC	CASSVGTGWLGYTF
NA	NA	TRBV5-1	TRBJ2-5	TGCGCCAGTGCAACAGGAGACCAAGAGACCCAGTACTTC	CASATGDQETQYF
TRBD1	NA	TRBV2	TRBJ1-2	TGTGCCAGCAGTGGGGACAGCTATAACTATGGCTACACCTTC	CASSGDSYNYGYTF
NA	NA	TRBV23-1	TRBJ2-1	TGCGCCAGCAGTCAACCCCCAGGGGTTTGCTACAATGAGCAGTTCTTC	CASSQPPGVCYNEQFF
TRBD2	NA	TRBV4-1	TRBJ2-4	TGCGCCAGCAGCCAAGCCTCGACTAGCATGGGAAACATTCAGTACTTC	CASSQASTSMGNIQYF
NA	NA	TRBV3-1/TRBV3-2	TRBJ2-5	TGTGCCAGCAGCCAAGGCGGCGAGACCCAGTACTTC	CASSQGGETQYF
TRBD1	NA	TRBV19	TRBJ2-2	TGTGCCAGTAGTACCGGGACAGGGGGTAACACCGGGGAGCTGTTTTTT	CASSTGTGGNTGELFF
TRBD2	NA	TRBV6-1	TRBJ2-1	TGTGCCAGCAGTCGGACTAGCGGGAGTAAGGCTGAGCAGTTCTTC	CASSRTSGSKAEQFF
TRBD2	NA	TRBV7-3	TRBJ2-2	TGTGCCAGCAGCCTCGCGCCCGGGACTAGCGGGTTCTTAGGGGAGCTGTTTTTT	CASSLAPGTSGFLGELFF
TRBD1	few	TRBV10-3	TRBJ1-4	TGTGCCATCAGTGAGGGCCAGACAGGGTCCGAGCGCGAAAAACTGTTTTTT	CAISEGQTGSEREKLFF
NA	NA	TRBV3-1/TRBV3-2	TRBJ2-1	TGTGCCAGCAGCCAAGATTCTACAGACCCCTACAATGAGCAGTTCTTC	CASSQDSTDPYNEQFF
NA	NA	TRBV7-8	TRBJ1-5	TGTGCCAGCAGCCACAGGGCTCCGGGGCAGCCCCAGCATTTT	CASSHRAPGQPQHF
TRBD1	NA	TRBV18	TRBJ1-2	TGTGCCAGCTCACCAAGTAACAGGGGCTTGAGCTATGGCTACACCTTC	CASSPSNRGLSYGYTF
TRBD1	few	TRBV19	TRBJ1-6	TGTGCCAGTAGTAGACGAGGACAGGGAGATCATTCACCCCTCCACTTT	CASSRRGQGDHSPLHF
TRBD2	once	TRBV4-2	TRBJ2-3	TGTGCCAGCAGCCAAAAAGCGGGGAGGGACACAGATACGCAGTATTTT	CASSQKAGRDTDTQYF
TRBD2	NA	TRBV5-1	TRBJ2-7	TGCGCCAGCAGCGGGGGAGGGTACGAGCAGTACTTC	CASSGGGYEQYF
NA	NA	TRBV7-9	TRBJ2-1	TGTGCCAGCACCCCCTCGGATGTGTGGAGCTCCTACAATGAGCAGTTCTTC	CASTPSDVWSSYNEQFF
NA	NA	TRBV27	TRBJ1-1	TGTGCCAGCAGGAACAGATTCGGCGAAGCTTTCTTT	CASRNRFGEAFF
TRBD2	few	TRBV7-2	TRBJ2-1	TGTGCCAGCAGCTTAGGGTTGACTAGCGGGAGGACCTACAATGAGCAGTTCTTC	CASSLGLTSGRTYNEQFF
TRBD1	NA	TRBV18	TRBJ2-5	TGTGCCAGCTCGCCAGGGGCCGACAGGGGAAGAGGGACCCAGTACTTC	CASSPGADRGRGTQYF
NA	NA	TRBV30	TRBJ2-7	TGTGCCTGGGCCCCTACTAGCTGGAGCTCCTACGAGCAGTACTTC	CAWAPTSWSSYEQYF
NA	NA	TRBV30	TRBJ1-1	TGTGCCTGGAGTCCAACTAGAGGATTCACTGAAGCTTTCTTT	CAWSPTRGFTEAFF
TRBD1	NA	TRBV14	TRBJ2-1	TGTGCCAGCAGCCTATACAGGGGTGGGAATGAGCAGTTCTTC	CASSLYRGGNEQFF
NA	NA	TRBV6-5	TRBJ1-2	TGTGCCAGCAGTTACTCGAGGTCTCGGGGTGGCTATGGCTACACCTTC	CASSYSRSRGGYGYTF
TRBD2	NA	TRBV24-1	TRBJ2-2	TGTGCCACCAGTAGCGGGAGGGCGAACACCGGGGAGCTGTTTTTT	CATSSGRANTGELFF
TRBD2	NA	TRBV5-4	TRBJ2-5	TGTGCCAGCAGCCGAACTAGCGGGAGGGAAGAGACCCAGTACTTC	CASSRTSGREETQYF
TRBD1	NA	TRBV11-2	TRBJ2-7	TGTGCCAGCAGCTTAGACGGGACAGGGTTATACGAGCAGTACTTC	CASSLDGTGLYEQYF
TRBD1	NA	TRBV19	TRBJ1-3	TGTGCCAGTAGTATTGGGGACAGGGGTTTCTTCGCTGGAAACACCATATATTTT	CASSIGDRGFFAGNTIYF
NA	NA	TRBV7-8	TRBJ1-2	TGTGCCAGCAGCCACCAGGGTGCTGTGACGCTTGCTGGCTACACCTTC	CASSHQGAVTLAGYTF
TRBD2	NA	TRBV9	TRBJ2-5	TGTGCCAGCAGCCCCAGGACTAGCGGGATATTGATATCTCAAGAGACCCAGTACTTC	CASSPRTSGILISQETQYF
NA	NA	TRBV7-3	TRBJ1-1	TGTGCCAGCAGCGTAACCCCCGACAGGTCTAAAGCTTTCTTT	CASSVTPDRSKAFF
NA	NA	TRBV16	TRBJ1-2	TGTGCCAGCAGCCAGGGTCCCGGAGAGGGCTATGGCTACACCTTC	CASSQGPGEGYGYTF
TRBD2	NA	TRBV29-1	TRBJ2-1	TGCAGCGTTGAAAAGACTAGCGGGTTAGAGCAGTTCTTC	CSVEKTSGLEQFF
NA	NA	TRBV4-1	TRBJ1-1	TGCGCCAGCAGCCAAGACCCAAAGCAGGGGAACACTGAAGCTTTCTTT	CASSQDPKQGNTEAFF
NA	NA	TRBV3-1/TRBV3-2	TRBJ2-1	TGTGCCAGCAGCCGAGACGGGGGAGCCTACAATGAGCAGTTCTTC	CASSRDGGAYNEQFF
TRBD2	NA	TRBV5-1	TRBJ2-1	TGCGCCAGCAGGCCTAGCGGGCTTTGGGATGAGCAGTTCTTC	CASRPSGLWDEQFF
NA	NA	TRBV6-5	TRBJ1-5	TGTGCCAGCACCTTACAGGAGATCAATCAGCCCCAGCATTTT	CASTLQEINQPQHF
NA	NA	TRBV7-3	TRBJ2-2	TGTGCCAGCAGCTTAAGTCGGGCCGGGGAGCTGTTTTTT	CASSLSRAGELFF
NA	NA	TRBV15	TRBJ2-1	TGTGCCACCAGCACTCCGTGGAGAACAGGGACGAATGAGCAGTTCTTC	CATSTPWRTGTNEQFF
NA	NA	TRBV7-8	TRBJ1-2	TGTGCCAGCAGCTTAGGTCGGGGGTCGGATGGCTACACCTTC	CASSLGRGSDGYTF
TRBD1	NA	TRBV4-1	TRBJ2-7	TGCGCCAGCAGCCTCGGACAGGGTATCCACGAGCAGTACTTC	CASSLGQGIHEQYF
TRBD1	NA	TRBV20-1	TRBJ1-4	TGCAGTGCTAGTAAGTCCGCCGGGACAGGCAATGAAAAACTGTTTTTT	CSASKSAGTGNEKLFF
NA	NA	TRBV7-5	TRBJ2-7	TGTGCCAGAAGCTTACCGGAGGGGTCCTACGAGCAGTACTTC	CARSLPEGSYEQYF